This T cell receptor beta chain comes out of a study of cytomegalovirus exposure and HLA in healthy donors. Germline assignment: CDR1 GTSNPN and CDR2 SVGIG (reference sequence). The CDR3 contains 15 residues. Trimming took 3 bases from V and 0 from J, leaving 11 bases between them. It was with 60 Vbeta and 13 Jbeta primers that the PCR ran. Profiled with immunoSEQ multiplex PCR; TCRdb holds only in-frame clones, not every one. The sample lists approximately 100,000 clones, about 81% seen once, with about 1.5% in the top ten. Study conclusions and caveats: In a later analysis, several top co-occurrence clusters appeared linked to parvovirus B19, influenza, CMV and Epstein-Barr virus. Immune exposure was documented only through CMV serostatus.

On this clone: What it binds is unknown.

The material sequenced was PBMCs. V usage is TRBV30 and J usage is TRBJ1-4; maybe TRBD1 (6 bases). The receptor was derived from a man aged 40-55 years in good health and CMV-seronegative. CDR3 amino acids: CAWRKDSSTNEKLFF. The CDR3 DNA sequence: TGTGCCTGGAGAAAGGACAGCTCAACTAATGAAAAACTGTTTTTT.